A single TCR beta chain is shown here with its context. This entry is derived from a study of blood T cells in healthy people across ages. Study-wide background: Every two T cells gave about one barcoded beta molecule via template switching.

Germline CDR1 DFQATT, CDR2 SNEGSKA (reference sequence). The CDR3 consists of 14 residues. Deletions cut 4 bases from V and 6 bases from J, with 13 bases between. Sample-barcoded 5' priming and a J-beta primer mix drove a second PCR of about 6 to 12 cycles. TCRdb reprocessed the 5' RACE reads via MiXCR and lists one record per CDR3 protein. In the table there are about 970,000 distinct CDR3 sequences, roughly half of which are singletons. The TCR originated in a woman in her fifties or sixties in good health. Sequenced sample: blood. The gene calls are TRBV20-1 and TRBJ1-6; D may be TRBD1 (6 bases). For the CDR3, the DNA is TGCAGTGCTACAGGGGATGAGGTTAATTCACCCCTCCACTTT. Translation gives CSATGDEVNSPLHF.